This record covers a single TCR beta chain. This clone's antigen is unknown. Per-base quality was not reported, and no clone a single base away is much larger than it. According to the study, the label for this sample's time point signals: after neoadjuvant nivolumab, at surgical resection. None of the patients had received prior systemic or radiation treatment, and all were newly diagnosed with stage II-IVA oral cavity squamous cell carcinoma. The cohort was made up of patients with locally advanced, HPV-negative oral cavity squamous cell carcinoma. No culture maintenance or expansion was done, as the peripheral blood mononuclear cells went straight to analysis. The samples were drawn from a longitudinal correlative study tied to a single-arm phase II trial testing neoadjuvant nivolumab in oral cavity squamous cell carcinoma. Genomic DNA-based TCRbeta sequencing was performed on subject-matched pre- and post-treatment PBMCs and tumors from three responders and three non-responders. Peripheral blood mononuclear cells were drawn once before nivolumab treatment and a second time after treatment, when surgery took place. The Maxwell RSC DNA from Cells kit was used to extract genomic DNA from PBMCs.

The entry originates in a study of neoadjuvant anti-PD-1 for oral cavity cancer (dated by TCRdb to about 2021). Regarding the study in general: Three to four biweekly doses of nivolumab at 3 mg/kg were mostly administered to patients before curative-intent surgical resection. Patients who did not progress were given a fourth nivolumab dose at about day 43 and had definitive surgical resection on days 50-56. An approximately 32% response rate was observed in the parent correlative cohort, in which about a dozen patients were included. Responders were defined as patients with complete response, partial response or stable disease by RECIST 1.1; non-responders were defined as patients with progression.

Clipping removes 1 base from V and 8 bases from J, with 5 as the unmatched junction base count. In the germline V gene, CDR1 corresponds to SGHVS and CDR2 to FQNEAQ. The CDR3 sequence holds 15 residues, the cysteine and phenylalanine included. Only the CDR3 DNA is retained, 45 bases long and in frame from the first base. What the study reported, not specific to this receptor: After neoadjuvant nivolumab, non-responders showed significantly higher T cell clonality (Gini index) in PBMCs than responders did. Higher pretreatment blood Treg/Th17 ratios correlated with both higher pretreatment blood TCRbeta clonality and lower post-treatment tumor TCRbeta clonality. TCR analyses included only three patients per response group, and the authors called for larger cohorts for validation.

For deep sequencing, PBMC libraries mostly used 400 to 500 ng of input genomic DNA, with six replicates for each sample. Following the manufacturer's instructions, the team built TCRbeta libraries using the immunoSEQ hsTCRbeta kit. An Illumina NovaSeq 6000 S4 flow cell was used to sequence the final libraries, which had first been combined to 3 nM. Regarding the original processing steps: The immunoSEQ Analyzer handled quality control and preprocessing of the raw data. The analysis was limited to productive rearrangements, and each clonotype was defined by a unique CDR3 amino acid sequence. Using the R package tcR, the researchers computed the Gini-Simpson index as their estimate of repertoire clonality. Gini indices were compared with Student's t test, and associations with tumor size change were assessed by Pearson correlation. The immuneACCESS repertoire file appears here via TCRdb, limited to in-frame rearrangements. These files lack a portion of the clones; in checked studies, under half of the deficit traces to unresolved V genes, and the cause of the others is not known. The V and J calls and clone size are taken from that table; D and trimming were inferred from the DNA. Here the sample has around 67,000 clones; about 86% occur a single time. The ten biggest clones cover 2.5% to 3% of the sample.

The sequence joins TRBV7-8 to TRBJ2-1; 10 bases in the middle match TRBD2. The sequence derives from a person aged 35-79 years with oral cavity squamous cell carcinoma. The source material was PBMCs, sampled after nivolumab (anti-PD-1) treatment. The sequenced DNA is TGTGCCAGCAGCTTAGTAATAGCGGGAGGCCATGAGCAGTTCTTC. It specifies CASSLVIAGGHEQFF. Reference TRBV7-8 and TRBJ2-1 proteins supply the regions before and after the CDR3; the full variable domain is: GAGVSQSPRYKVAKRGQDVALRCDPISGHVSLFWYQQALGQGPEFLTYFQNEAQLDKSGLPSDRFFAERPEGSVSTLKIQRTQQEDSAVYLCASSLVIAGGHEQFFGPGTRLTVL.